Listed below are T cell receptor beta chains from one sample, sequenced in a study of CD8 T cells in ankylosing spondylitis. TCRdb redid the calling of the 5' RACE reads with MiXCR, one entry per CDR3 protein. The table has hundreds of thousands of distinct CDR3 sequences, approximately 24% seen once. Input material: blood, either unsorted or a sorted T cell fraction (not recorded which). The receptors stem from a male donor with ankylosing spondylitis or in good health (not recorded which). CDR3s include the opening cysteine and the closing phenylalanine or tryptophan.

V gene: TRBV20-1
J gene: TRBJ2-5
CDR3 protein: CSAPPGAQETQYF

V gene: TRBV5-4
J gene: TRBJ2-5
CDR3 protein: CASSRELLQETQYF

V gene: TRBV15
J gene: TRBJ2-1
CDR3 protein: CATSTLHFSGRSSYNEQFF

V gene: TRBV10-3
J gene: TRBJ2-3
CDR3 protein: CAISESTGRTDTQYF

V gene: TRBV27
J gene: TRBJ1-4
CDR3 protein: CASSPRTNEKLFF

V gene: TRBV6-1
J gene: TRBJ2-5
CDR3 protein: CASHPCRQETQYF

V gene: TRBV7-3
J gene: TRBJ2-6
CDR3 protein: CASSTDRISGANVLTF

V gene: TRBV27
J gene: TRBJ2-3
CDR3 protein: CASSLRFDYSTDTQYF

V gene: TRBV7-3
J gene: TRBJ1-1
CDR3 protein: CASSLTFRLGREGTEAFF

V gene: TRBV27
J gene: TRBJ2-6
CDR3 protein: CASSLMGISGTGANVLTF

V gene: TRBV29-1
J gene: TRBJ2-5
CDR3 protein: CSAYRTGGKTQYF

V gene: TRBV12-3/TRBV12-4
J gene: TRBJ2-3
CDR3 protein: CASRGAISTDTQYF

V gene: TRBV18
J gene: TRBJ2-2
CDR3 protein: CASSPSGQGGAGELFF

V gene: TRBV29-1
J gene: TRBJ2-3
CDR3 protein: CSVSSKVGDTQYF

V gene: TRBV6-5
J gene: TRBJ2-5
CDR3 protein: CASSYEGKESFQETQYF

V gene: TRBV20-1
J gene: TRBJ2-7
CDR3 protein: CSASAASAYEQYF

V gene: TRBV7-2
J gene: TRBJ2-7
CDR3 protein: CASSLEKVSYEQYF

V gene: TRBV7-9
J gene: TRBJ2-5
CDR3 protein: CASSPRRLAGGKETQYF

V gene: TRBV20-1
J gene: TRBJ1-5
CDR3 protein: CSARDMGRAVGPQHF

V gene: TRBV4-1
J gene: TRBJ1-5
CDR3 protein: CASSQEGRLSAPQHF

V gene: TRBV7-8
J gene: TRBJ2-1
CDR3 protein: CASSLDRGNEQFF

V gene: TRBV29-1
J gene: TRBJ2-7
CDR3 protein: CSVLERTYSYEQYF

V gene: TRBV5-4
J gene: TRBJ2-1
CDR3 protein: CASNPEGREQFF

V gene: TRBV29-1
J gene: TRBJ2-4
CDR3 protein: CSGMDRQADIQYF

V gene: TRBV5-1
J gene: TRBJ2-1
CDR3 protein: CASSLVGGPEQFF

V gene: TRBV5-1
J gene: TRBJ2-1
CDR3 protein: CASTAQLREGHEQFF

V gene: TRBV4-1
J gene: TRBJ1-4
CDR3 protein: CASSQMDREREKLFF

V gene: TRBV7-9
J gene: TRBJ2-2
CDR3 protein: CASSLTVGELFF

V gene: TRBV6-5
J gene: TRBJ1-1
CDR3 protein: CASSYGELGTEAFF

V gene: TRBV12-3/TRBV12-4
J gene: TRBJ2-1
CDR3 protein: CASSLNIAGGVGSYNEQFF

V gene: TRBV29-1
J gene: TRBJ1-1
CDR3 protein: CSVSEGVTEAFF

V gene: TRBV25-1
J gene: TRBJ2-1
CDR3 protein: CARKVASGRTHEQFF

V gene: TRBV7-3
J gene: TRBJ2-7
CDR3 protein: CASSCLDSVNEQYF

V gene: TRBV2
J gene: TRBJ1-2
CDR3 protein: CASSERDGYTF

V gene: TRBV10-3
J gene: TRBJ2-7
CDR3 protein: CAISEPTGRPYEQYF

V gene: TRBV4-2
J gene: TRBJ2-1
CDR3 protein: CASSQGDKPNEQFF

V gene: TRBV7-9
J gene: TRBJ1-1
CDR3 protein: CASSPRDTEAFF

V gene: TRBV7-9
J gene: TRBJ2-1
CDR3 protein: CASSSPRLAGVGEQFF

V gene: TRBV6-5
J gene: TRBJ1-1
CDR3 protein: CATKEGTGEAFF

V gene: TRBV7-3
J gene: TRBJ2-2
CDR3 protein: CASSPSPEGELFF

V gene: TRBV27
J gene: TRBJ2-1
CDR3 protein: CASSLSRGPYNEQFF

V gene: TRBV20-1
J gene: TRBJ1-1
CDR3 protein: CSARDVPGNTEAFF

V gene: TRBV28
J gene: TRBJ2-1
CDR3 protein: CASSLNQWKSYNEQFF

V gene: TRBV25-1
J gene: TRBJ2-1
CDR3 protein: CASMHPFSYNEQFF

V gene: TRBV20-1
J gene: TRBJ1-6
CDR3 protein: CSATRGGGNSPLHF

V gene: TRBV7-9
J gene: TRBJ1-5
CDR3 protein: CASSPSGGDNQPQHF

V gene: TRBV6-1
J gene: TRBJ2-1
CDR3 protein: CASSPLWSDEQFF

V gene: TRBV20-1
J gene: TRBJ2-1
CDR3 protein: CSARDFISGHPYNEQFF

V gene: TRBV10-3
J gene: TRBJ1-6
CDR3 protein: CAIGQGDQSLHF

V gene: TRBV15
J gene: TRBJ1-5
CDR3 protein: CATSWGQSRYQPQHF

V gene: TRBV5-1
J gene: TRBJ2-7
CDR3 protein: CASSATWTVSEQYF

V gene: TRBV12-3/TRBV12-4
J gene: TRBJ1-2
CDR3 protein: CASSFAGNGYTF